Each of the 7 T cell receptor beta chains below was sequenced from the same sample in a study of T cells expressing NK-cell markers. Following a re-call of the 5' RACE reads, TCRdb has one entry per CDR3 protein and lacks DNA. The sample table sets out about 460,000 distinct CDR3 sequences. Sequencing used blood T cells: a sorted CD56 or NKG2C T cell subset, CD4+ or CD8+ T cells, or bulk PBMC T cells (not recorded which). Receptors originate from a woman aged 45-59 years in good health.

This sequence joins TRBV7-8 and TRBJ2-3; without DNA, the TCRdb call of TRBD2 cannot be checked. This CDR3 contains 14 residues. The V gene's germline CDR1 is SGHVS and CDR2 FQNEAQ. CDR3 amino acids: CASSERESTDTQYF.

This chain joins TRBV20-1 and TRBJ2-1; TCRdb names TRBD2, which stays unverified in the absence of DNA. The CDR3 extends over 16 amino acids. Germline CDR1 is DFQATT and CDR2 is SNEGSKA (reference sequence). This CDR3 reads CSASFSGTSLVSEQFF.

This chain joins TRBV7-8 and TRBJ2-1; TCRdb picks TRBD2, but there is no DNA to check that call. Germline V lookup: CDR1 SGHVS, CDR2 FQNEAQ. This CDR3 region has 15 residues. The CDR3 here is CASSITGLHYNEQFF. The full variable domain, in which reference TRBV7-8 and TRBJ2-1 provide the parts outside the CDR3, is GAGVSQSPRYKVAKRGQDVALRCDPISGHVSLFWYQQALGQGPEFLTYFQNEAQLDKSGLPSDRFFAERPEGSVSTLKIQRTQQEDSAVYLCASSITGLHYNEQFFGPGTRLTVL.

The chain carries TRBV7-8 and TRBJ2-7; lacking DNA, the TRBD2 call made by TCRdb goes unchecked. Looked up from germline, CDR1 is SGHVS and CDR2 is FQNEAQ. The CDR3 sequence is 14 residues long. CDR3 region: CASSRSGASYEQYF. The full variable domain, rest sourced from reference TRBV7-8 and TRBJ2-7, is GAGVSQSPRYKVAKRGQDVALRCDPISGHVSLFWYQQALGQGPEFLTYFQNEAQLDKSGLPSDRFFAERPEGSVSTLKIQRTQQEDSAVYLCASSRSGASYEQYFGPGTRLTVT.

The CDR3 spells CSATNSGNTIYF. The chain carries TRBV20-1 and TRBJ1-3. The CDR3 is made up of 12 amino acids. The germline V gene has CDR1 DFQATT and CDR2 SNEGSKA (reference sequence).

The chain is built from TRBV24-1 and TRBJ2-2; lacking DNA, the TRBD1 call made by TCRdb goes unchecked. The CDR3 is 16 amino acids. Germline CDR1 reads KGHDR; CDR2 reads SFDVKD. The chain's CDR3 is CATSDDRGRNTGELFF.

The rearrangement joins TRBV28 to TRBJ2-3; TCRdb's D gene call, TRBD2, goes unchecked for lack of DNA. CDR3 length equals 17 residues. In germline, CDR1 is MDHEN, CDR2 SYDVKM. CDR3 sequence: CASKRGLAGSRTDTQYF.